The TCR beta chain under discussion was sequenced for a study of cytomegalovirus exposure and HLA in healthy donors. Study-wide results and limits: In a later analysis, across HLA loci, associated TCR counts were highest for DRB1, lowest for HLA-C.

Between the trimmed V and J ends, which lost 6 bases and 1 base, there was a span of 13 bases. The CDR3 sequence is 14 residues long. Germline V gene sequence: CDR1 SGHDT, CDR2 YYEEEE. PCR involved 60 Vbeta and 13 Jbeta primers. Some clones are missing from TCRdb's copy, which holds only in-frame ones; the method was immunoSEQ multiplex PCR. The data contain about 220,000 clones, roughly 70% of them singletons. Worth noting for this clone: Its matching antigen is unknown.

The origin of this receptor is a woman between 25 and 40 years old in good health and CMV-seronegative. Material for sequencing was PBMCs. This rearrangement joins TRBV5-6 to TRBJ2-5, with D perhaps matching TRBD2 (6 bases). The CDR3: CASNLGLFQETQYF. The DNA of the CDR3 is TGTGCCAGCAACCTTGGACTATTCCAAGAGACCCAGTACTTC.